This TCR beta chain was recovered during a study of control samples from healthy donors and cancer patients (dated by TCRdb to 2020 to 2022). The germline V end is reduced by 3 bases and the J end by 2 bases; junction bases left unmatched: 5. Taken from cysteine to phenylalanine, the CDR3 has 15 residues. Solely the CDR3 DNA is kept, with 45 bases framed from the first base. The germline V gene yields SGHTS for CDR1 and YDEGEE for CDR2. Library creation used the immunoSEQ multiplex PCR assay. The table comes from immuneACCESS by way of TCRdb, which keeps in-frame sequences with V and J called. Part of the clones is missing from these tables; in studies checked, under half for an unresolved V gene and the rest for unknown reasons. The sample profile shows approximately 35,000 clones; 85% to 95% of them were found once. 1.7% of the sample is in the top ten clones. There are a few counts of this clone. Its specific antigen is unknown. Per-base qualities were not stored, and no clone one base away is much larger.

Sequenced: PBMCs. The TCR comes from a man aged 35-49 years with colorectal cancer. The chain is made from TRBV5-8 and TRBJ1-5; 7 bases in between match TRBD1. In nucleotide form, the sequence is TGTGCCAGCAGCTCTGGGCAGGGGGGCAATCAGCCCCAGCATTTT. Its protein is CASSSGQGGNQPQHF.